The 16 T cell receptor beta chains reported below all come from one sample, sequenced in a study of neoadjuvant anti-PD-1 for oral cavity cancer. Time point: after neoadjuvant nivolumab, at surgical resection. Sequencing was performed with immunoSEQ multiplex PCR; in TCRdb, only in-frame clones are kept and a portion is missing. The data show around 13,000 clones, with 73% seen just once and less than 3.5% held by the top ten. The sequenced sample was PBMCs, obtained after nivolumab (anti-PD-1) treatment. These receptors were collected from a person aged 40 to 85 with oral cavity squamous cell carcinoma.

The chain recombines TRBV10-3 with TRBJ2-7; perhaps TRBD2 as D (5 bases). The CDR3 runs 15 residues. Per germline, CDR1 ENHRY and CDR2 SYGVKD. The V end lost 0 bases, the J end lost 4 bases, and 13 bases lay between the germline ends. CDR3 region: CAISESEVAYYEQYF. Written as DNA, the CDR3 is TGTGCCATCAGTGAGTCGGAAGTAGCGTATTACGAGCAGTACTTC.

This chain joins TRBV30 and TRBJ1-1, with D tentatively TRBD1 (5 bases). This CDR3 spans 13 amino acids. CDR1 is GTSNPN, CDR2 SVGIG, per germline (reference sequence). The V gene lost 8 bases and the J gene lost 5 bases, with 18 bases spanning the gap. CDR3 nucleotide sequence: TGTGCCGTGGACGGGGGGGGGAGGACTGAAGCTTTCTTT. This gives the protein CAVDGGGRTEAFF.

In this sample, this clone turned up a few times. J is TRBJ1-4 and V is TRBV7-6; no firm D call. V was pared by 2 bases and J by 1 base, with 11 bases between. This CDR3 has 16 residues. CDR1 is SGHVS, CDR2 FNYEAQ, per germline. CDR3 sequence reads: CASSLNQRGTNEKLFF. For the CDR3, the DNA is TGTGCCAGCAGCTTAAATCAGCGGGGAACTAATGAAAAACTGTTTTTT. The whole variable domain, remainder taken from reference TRBV7-6 and TRBJ1-4, is GAGVSQSPRYKVTKRGQDVALRCDPISGHVSLYWYRQALGQGPEFLTYFNYEAQQDKSGLPNDRFSAERPEGSISTLTIQRTEQRDSAMYRCASSLNQRGTNEKLFFGSGTQLSVL.

The V call is TRBV7-9, the J call TRBJ1-1, with 7 bases matching TRBD1. This CDR3 region has 16 residues. In germline, CDR1 is SEHNR, CDR2 FQNEAQ (reference sequence). Trimming took 1 base from V and 2 from J; bases not matched to a gene: 7. DNA for the CDR3: TGTGCCAGCAGCTTAGGACTGGGGACAGTAAACACTGAAGCTTTCTTT. Encoded protein: CASSLGLGTVNTEAFF.

This chain uses TRBV10-3 with TRBJ2-7; 11 positions agree with TRBD2. Looked up from germline, CDR1 is ENHRY and CDR2 is SYGVKD. This CDR3 region has 15 residues. V was clipped by 4 bases and J by 1 base; unmatched bases: 3. CDR3 amino acids: CAISVGLAESYEQYF. CDR3 nucleotide sequence: TGTGCCATCAGTGTGGGACTAGCGGAGTCCTACGAGCAGTACTTC.

The chain employs TRBV27 and TRBJ2-7, with D tentatively TRBD1 (6 bases). The CDR3 length is 13 residues. Trimming took 6 bases from V and 5 from J, leaving 14 bases between them. CDR1 is MNHEY and CDR2 is SMNVEV in the germline V gene (reference sequence). CDR3 nucleotides: TGTGCCAGCAGAATTATGGGGGCTAACGAGCAGTACTTC. Protein sequence: CASRIMGANEQYF.

CDR3 sequence reads: CASSQERMGNTIYF. The CDR3, as DNA: TGTGCCAGCAGCCAAGAAAGGATGGGAAACACCATATATTTT. J is TRBJ1-3 and V is TRBV4-2, with unresolved D. The V end lost 0 bases, the J end lost 4 bases, and 7 bases lay between the germline ends. The germline gives CDR1 LGHNA, CDR2 YNFKEQ. The CDR3 is 14 residues long.

This clone appeared a single time. The rearrangement joins TRBV7-2 to TRBJ2-5; D unresolved. The CDR3 consists of 14 residues. Germline V gives CDR1 SGHTA, CDR2 FQGNSA. V lost 5 bases and J 3 bases, leaving 13 bases between the germline ends. CDR3 loop: CASSPPTAKETQYF. Written as DNA, the CDR3 is TGTGCCAGCAGCCCCCCGACTGCGAAAGAGACCCAGTACTTC.

The V call is TRBV2, the J call TRBJ2-1, with 12 nucleotides matching TRBD2. The ends lost 8 bases at V and 8 bases at J; junction bases unmatched: 10. Per the germline V gene, CDR1 is SNHLY and CDR2 is FYNNEI. The CDR3 contains 15 residues. The CDR3, as DNA: TGTGCCAGCGTGGATCTAGCGGGAGGGGTATATGAGCAGTTCTTC. This translates into CASVDLAGGVYEQFF.

The V and J genes are TRBV20-1 and TRBJ2-5, with D uncertain. From germline, CDR1 is DFQATT and CDR2 SNEGSKA (reference sequence). V was pared by 4 bases and J by 5 bases, with 5 bases between. There are 10 residues in the CDR3. The CDR3 nucleotides read TGCAGTGCTAAAAGGGAGACCCAGTACTTC. Protein product: CSAKRETQYF.

V usage is TRBV2 and J usage is TRBJ1-5; D remains ambiguous. The CDR3 is 14 residues long. Trimming pared 4 bases from V and 2 bases from J, leaving 9 bases between. Germline V CDR1 and CDR2: SNHLY, FYNNEI. CDR3 bases: TGTGCCAGCAGTGGTAGGTTCGGCAATCAGCCCCAGCATTTT. It specifies CASSGRFGNQPQHF.

This clone has more than one count but fewer than ten. V and J are TRBV10-2 and TRBJ1-1; D is possibly TRBD1 (6 bases). The CDR3 totals 19 residues. CDR1 is WSHSY and CDR2 is SAAADI in the germline V gene. V lost 4 bases and J 1 base, leaving 25 bases between the germline ends. This CDR3 is CASSGWLTDRFEGNTEAFF. CDR3 DNA: TGCGCCAGCAGTGGGTGGTTGACCGACAGGTTTGAAGGGAACACTGAAGCTTTCTTT.

V usage is TRBV5-6 and J usage is TRBJ2-2; D is unresolved. Germline V gene data show CDR1 as SGHDT and CDR2 as YYEEEE. V was pared by 2 bases and J by 4 bases, with 3 bases between. The CDR3 is made up of 12 amino acids. CDR3 sequence reads: CASSFTTGELFF. For the CDR3, the DNA is TGTGCCAGCAGCTTTACCACCGGGGAGCTGTTTTTT.

J is TRBJ2-1 and V is TRBV5-1; no clear D gene. In germline, CDR1 is SGHRS, CDR2 YFSETQ. Trimming pared 6 bases from V and 0 bases from J, leaving 10 bases between. The CDR3 loop spans 14 amino acids. The CDR3 loop reads CASTRPGSYNEQFF. For the CDR3, the DNA is TGCGCCAGCACGAGGCCAGGCTCCTACAATGAGCAGTTCTTC. The variable domain in full, with the rest retrieved from reference TRBV5-1 and TRBJ2-1, is KAGVTQTPRYLIKTRGQQVTLSCSPISGHRSVSWYQQTPGQGLQFLFEYFSETQRNKGNFPGRFSGRQFSNSRSEMNVSTLELGDSALYLCASTRPGSYNEQFFGPGTRLTVL.

The chain recombines TRBV9 with TRBJ2-1; TRBD2 aligns across 8 bases. The CDR3 extends over 14 amino acids. V trimming: 2 bases; J trimming: 4 bases; junction bases outside the gene matches: 2. From germline, CDR1 is SGDLS and CDR2 YYNGEE. For the CDR3, the DNA is TGTGCCAGCAGCGTTTCGGGAGGGTACAATGAGCAGTTCTTC. Protein sequence: CASSVSGGYNEQFF.

The gene calls are TRBV2 and TRBJ1-1; D is unclear. The CDR3 has 11 residues. CDR1 and CDR2 from the germline V gene are SNHLY and FYNNEI. V was cut by 3 bases and J by 8 bases, with 7 bases left in between. CDR3 protein: CASSEGFEAFF. CDR3 sequence (DNA): TGTGCCAGCAGTGAGGGGTTCGAAGCTTTCTTT.